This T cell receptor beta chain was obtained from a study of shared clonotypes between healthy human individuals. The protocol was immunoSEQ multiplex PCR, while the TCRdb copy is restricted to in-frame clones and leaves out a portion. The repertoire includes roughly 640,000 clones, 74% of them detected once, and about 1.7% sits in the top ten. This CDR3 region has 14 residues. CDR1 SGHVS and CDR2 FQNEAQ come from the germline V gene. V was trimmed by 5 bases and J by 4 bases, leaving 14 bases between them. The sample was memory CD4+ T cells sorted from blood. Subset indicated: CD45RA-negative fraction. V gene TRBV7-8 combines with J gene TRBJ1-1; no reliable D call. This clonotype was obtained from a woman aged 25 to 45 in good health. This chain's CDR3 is CASSLVRSVTEAFF. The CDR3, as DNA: TGTGCCAGCAGCCTGGTCAGGTCGGTCACTGAAGCTTTCTTT.